Described below is a single T cell receptor (beta chain) sequence and its context. The record originates from a study of Graves' ophthalmopathy and Graves' hyperthyroidism. Amplification of TCR beta CDR3 regions used RNA transcripts. HTBI primers were used in a first-round RT-PCR, which preceded a second-round multiplex PCR. Via MiXCR, TCRdb re-called the multiplex PCR reads, giving one row per CDR3 protein. The data show about 170,000 distinct CDR3 sequences, 30% to 45% seen once. In germline, CDR1 is MNHEY, CDR2 SVGAGI. This CDR3 contains 15 residues. Trimming cost V 5 bases and J 10 bases, with 18 bases left between them.

This TCR was recovered from a woman between 35 and 50 years old with Graves' ophthalmopathy. The rearrangement links TRBV6-5 to TRBJ1-6, with TRBD1 as a possible D gene (6 bases). Material for sequencing was peripheral blood. The CDR3 spells CASSHRDTMKSPLHF. The CDR3 bases are TGTGCCAGCAGTCACCGGGACACAATGAAGTCACCCCTCCACTTT.